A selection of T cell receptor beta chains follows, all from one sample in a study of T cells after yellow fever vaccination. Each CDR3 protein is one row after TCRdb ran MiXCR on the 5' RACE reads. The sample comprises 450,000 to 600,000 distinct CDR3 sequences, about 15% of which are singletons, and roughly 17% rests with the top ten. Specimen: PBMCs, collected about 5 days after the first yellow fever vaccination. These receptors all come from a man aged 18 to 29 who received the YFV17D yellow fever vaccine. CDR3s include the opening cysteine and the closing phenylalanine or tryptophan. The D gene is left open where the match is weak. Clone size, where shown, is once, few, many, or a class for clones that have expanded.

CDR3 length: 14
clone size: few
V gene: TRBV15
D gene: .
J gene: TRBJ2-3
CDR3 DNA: TGTGCCACCAGCAGAGGGATAGTAGGAGATACGCAGTATTTT
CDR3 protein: CATSRGIVGDTQYF

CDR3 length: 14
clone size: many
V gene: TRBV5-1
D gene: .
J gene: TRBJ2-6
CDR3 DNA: TGCGCCAGCAGGGATTCCTCTGGGGCCAACGTCCTGACTTTC
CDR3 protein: CASRDSSGANVLTF

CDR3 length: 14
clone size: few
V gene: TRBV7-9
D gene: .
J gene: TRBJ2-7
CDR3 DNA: TGTGCCAGCAGCTTAGGGACAAGGACCTACGAGCAGTACTTC
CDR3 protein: CASSLGTRTYEQYF

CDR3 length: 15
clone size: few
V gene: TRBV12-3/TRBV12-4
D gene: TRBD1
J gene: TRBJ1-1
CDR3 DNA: TGTGCCAGCACCAACTTACCTTACAGGGGCACTGAAGCTTTCTTT
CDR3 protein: CASTNLPYRGTEAFF

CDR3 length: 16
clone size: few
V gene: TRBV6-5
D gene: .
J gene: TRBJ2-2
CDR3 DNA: TGTGCCAGGAGTTTAGGCGGGGACAGTAACACCGGGGAGCTGTTTTTT
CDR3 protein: CARSLGGDSNTGELFF

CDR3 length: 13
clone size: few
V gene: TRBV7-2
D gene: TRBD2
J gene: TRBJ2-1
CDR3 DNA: TGTGCCAGCAGCCCGAAGGGACTATTGGGGCAGTTCTTC
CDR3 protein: CASSPKGLLGQFF

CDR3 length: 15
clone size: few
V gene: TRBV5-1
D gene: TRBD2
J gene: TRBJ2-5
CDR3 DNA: TGCGCCAGCAGCTTGGTCCTAGCGGGGGAAGAGACCCAGTACTTC
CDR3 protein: CASSLVLAGEETQYF

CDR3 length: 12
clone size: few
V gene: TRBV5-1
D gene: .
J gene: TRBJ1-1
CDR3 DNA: TGCGCCAGCAGCGAGCCCGGGGGGGAAGCTTTCTTT
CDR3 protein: CASSEPGGEAFF

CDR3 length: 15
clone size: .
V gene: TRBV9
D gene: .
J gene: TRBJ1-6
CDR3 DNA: TGTGCCAGCAGCGTCAGCGGACTGAGTAATTCACCCCTCCACTTT
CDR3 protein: CASSVSGLSNSPLHF

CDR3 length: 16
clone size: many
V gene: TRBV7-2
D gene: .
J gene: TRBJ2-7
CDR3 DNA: TGTGCCAGCAGCCGAGCTTTCTCCCGGGACACCTACGAGCAGTACTTC
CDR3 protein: CASSRAFSRDTYEQYF

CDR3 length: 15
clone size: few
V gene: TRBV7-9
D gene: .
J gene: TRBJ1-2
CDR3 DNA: TGTGCCAGCAGCTCCACAGTTACCTCCTGGGGAGGCTACACCTTC
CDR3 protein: CASSSTVTSWGGYTF

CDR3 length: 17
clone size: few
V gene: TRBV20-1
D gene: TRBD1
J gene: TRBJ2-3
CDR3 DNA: TGCAGTGCTAGAGATCGGGACAGTTGGTGGGACACAGATACGCAGTATTTT
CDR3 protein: CSARDRDSWWDTDTQYF

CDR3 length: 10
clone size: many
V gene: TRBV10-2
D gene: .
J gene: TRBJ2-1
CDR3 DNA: TGCGCCAGCCGAGACAATGAGCAGTTCTTC
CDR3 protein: CASRDNEQFF

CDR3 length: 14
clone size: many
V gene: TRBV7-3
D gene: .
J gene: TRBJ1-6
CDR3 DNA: TGTGCCAGCAGCTTACTAGCTGTCGGGTCACCCCTCCACTTT
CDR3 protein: CASSLLAVGSPLHF

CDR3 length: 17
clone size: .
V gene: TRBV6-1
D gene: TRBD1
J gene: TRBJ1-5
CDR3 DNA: TGTGCCAGCAGTAGGGCGGGACAGGGGTGGGAAAATCAGCCCCAGCATTTT
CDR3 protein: CASSRAGQGWENQPQHF

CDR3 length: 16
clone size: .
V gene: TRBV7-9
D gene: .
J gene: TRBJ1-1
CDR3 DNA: TGTGCCAGCAGCTTTAGTCCCTCCTTCATGAACACTGAAGCTTTCTTT
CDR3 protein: CASSFSPSFMNTEAFF

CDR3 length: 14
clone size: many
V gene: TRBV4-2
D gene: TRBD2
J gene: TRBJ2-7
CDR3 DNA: TGTGCCAGCAGCCAAGGTGGGGGGGGCTACGAGCAGTACTTC
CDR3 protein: CASSQGGGGYEQYF

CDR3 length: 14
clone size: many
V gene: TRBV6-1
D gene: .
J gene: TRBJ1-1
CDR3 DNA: TGTGCCAGCAGTGAATTGTTCTTGGGCAGTGAAGCTTTCTTT
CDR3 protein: CASSELFLGSEAFF

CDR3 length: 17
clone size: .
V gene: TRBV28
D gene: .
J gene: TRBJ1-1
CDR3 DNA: TGTGCCAGCCCACCACAGGGCGTTGCGGTAATGAACACTGAAGCTTTCTTT
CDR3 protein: CASPPQGVAVMNTEAFF

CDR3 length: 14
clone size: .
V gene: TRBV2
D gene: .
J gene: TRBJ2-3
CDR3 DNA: TGTGCCAGCACACAGGGCCTGGGCACAGATACGCAGTATTTT
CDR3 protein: CASTQGLGTDTQYF

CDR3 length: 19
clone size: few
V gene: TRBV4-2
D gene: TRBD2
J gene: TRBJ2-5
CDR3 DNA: TGTGCCAGCAGCCAAGGGATTCCGACTAGCGGGGGGGCCCAAGAGACCCAGTACTTC
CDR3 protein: CASSQGIPTSGGAQETQYF

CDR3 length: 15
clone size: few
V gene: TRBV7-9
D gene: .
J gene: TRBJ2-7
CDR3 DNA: TGTGCCAGCAGCGATACCATCCGGATTAGGGACGAGCAGTACTTC
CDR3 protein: CASSDTIRIRDEQYF

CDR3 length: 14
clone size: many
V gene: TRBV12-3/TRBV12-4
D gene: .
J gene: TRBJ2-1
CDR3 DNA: TGTGCCAGCAGTTTTGTCAGAAACTACAATGAGCAGTTCTTC
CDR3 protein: CASSFVRNYNEQFF

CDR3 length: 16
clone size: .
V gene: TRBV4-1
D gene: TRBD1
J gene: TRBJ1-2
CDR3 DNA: TGCGCCAGCAGCCAAGATCCTGGACAGGCCCGATATGGCTACACCTTC
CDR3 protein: CASSQDPGQARYGYTF

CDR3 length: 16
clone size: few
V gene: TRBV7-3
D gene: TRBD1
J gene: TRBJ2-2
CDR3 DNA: TGTGCCACCAGCAAAACCGGGACAGGGGGCACCGGGGAGCTGTTTTTT
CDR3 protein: CATSKTGTGGTGELFF

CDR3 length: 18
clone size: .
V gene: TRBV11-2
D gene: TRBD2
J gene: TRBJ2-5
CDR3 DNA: TGTGCCAGCAGAAGTGGAGCGGGGGGCTACCTACCCCAAGAGACCCAGTACTTC
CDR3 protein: CASRSGAGGYLPQETQYF

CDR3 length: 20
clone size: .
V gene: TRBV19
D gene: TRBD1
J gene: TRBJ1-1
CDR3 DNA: TGTGCCAGTAGTATGGGGCTATGGGGACAGGCCACCCGAGGGGACACTGAAGCTTTCTTT
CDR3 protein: CASSMGLWGQATRGDTEAFF

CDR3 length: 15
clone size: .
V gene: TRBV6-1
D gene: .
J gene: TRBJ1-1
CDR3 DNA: TGTGCCAGCAGTGAATTATATGCAGGGGACACTGAAGCTTTCTTT
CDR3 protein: CASSELYAGDTEAFF

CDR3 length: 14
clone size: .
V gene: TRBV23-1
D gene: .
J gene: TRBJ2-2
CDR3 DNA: TGCGCCAGCAGTCAATCTGGGGGGCCCGGGGAGCTGTTTTTT
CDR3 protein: CASSQSGGPGELFF

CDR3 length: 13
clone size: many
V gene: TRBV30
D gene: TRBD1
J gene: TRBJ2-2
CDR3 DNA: TGTGCCTGGAGCCGACAGGGGTCCGGGGAGCTGTTTTTT
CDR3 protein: CAWSRQGSGELFF

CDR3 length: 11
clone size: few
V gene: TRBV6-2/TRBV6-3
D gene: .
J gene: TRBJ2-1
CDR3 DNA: TGTGCCAGCAGTTACGGGTCAGGGCAGTTCTTC
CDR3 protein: CASSYGSGQFF

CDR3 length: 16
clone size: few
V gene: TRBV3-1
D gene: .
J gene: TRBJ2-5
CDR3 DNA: TGTGCCAGCAGCCAAGGTGCTGGGTATGGACAAGAGACCCAGTACTTC
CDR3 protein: CASSQGAGYGQETQYF

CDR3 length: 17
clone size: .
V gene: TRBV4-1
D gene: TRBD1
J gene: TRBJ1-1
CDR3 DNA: TGCGCCAGCAGCCGAAAGACAGGGACGGGGATAAACACTGAAGCTTTCTTT
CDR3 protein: CASSRKTGTGINTEAFF

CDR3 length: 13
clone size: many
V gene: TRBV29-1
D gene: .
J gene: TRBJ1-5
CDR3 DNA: TGCAGCGTTTACGCAGGAGCCAATCAGCCCCAGCATTTT
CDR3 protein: CSVYAGANQPQHF

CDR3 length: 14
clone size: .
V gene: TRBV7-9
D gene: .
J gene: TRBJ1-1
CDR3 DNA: TGTGCCAGCACCAAACTTACAGAGACCCCTGAAGCTTTCTTT
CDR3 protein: CASTKLTETPEAFF

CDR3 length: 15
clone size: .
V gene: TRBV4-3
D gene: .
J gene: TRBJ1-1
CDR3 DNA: TGCGCCAGCAGCCTAAGGGTCAGGGTACCCACTGAAGCTTTCTTT
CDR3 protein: CASSLRVRVPTEAFF

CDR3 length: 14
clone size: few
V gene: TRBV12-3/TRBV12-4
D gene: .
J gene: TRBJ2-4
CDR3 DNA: TGTGCCAGCAGTTTTGGGGGGCACGGAAACATTCAGTACTTC
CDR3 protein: CASSFGGHGNIQYF

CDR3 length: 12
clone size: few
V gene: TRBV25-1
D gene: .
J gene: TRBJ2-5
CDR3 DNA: TGTGCCAGCAGTGAATCTCCAGAGACCCAGTACTTC
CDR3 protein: CASSESPETQYF

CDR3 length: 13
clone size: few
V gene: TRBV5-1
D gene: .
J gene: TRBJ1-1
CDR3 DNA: TGCGCCAGCAGCTCGGACACTTACACTGAAGCTTTCTTT
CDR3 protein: CASSSDTYTEAFF

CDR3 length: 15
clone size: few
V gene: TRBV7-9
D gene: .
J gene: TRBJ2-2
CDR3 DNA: TGTGCCAGCAGCTTTACCGGAGGGGGAACCGGGGAGCTGTTTTTT
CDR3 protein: CASSFTGGGTGELFF

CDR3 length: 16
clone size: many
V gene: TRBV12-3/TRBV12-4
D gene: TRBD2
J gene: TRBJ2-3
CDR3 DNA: TGTGCCAGCAGTTTAATTGGTAGCGGGGGGGCAGATACGCAGTATTTT
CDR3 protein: CASSLIGSGGADTQYF

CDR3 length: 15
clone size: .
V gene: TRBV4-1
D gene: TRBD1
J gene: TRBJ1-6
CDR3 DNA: TGCGCCAGCAGCCAAGAGTGGGACAGGGTCTCACCCCTCCACTTT
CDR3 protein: CASSQEWDRVSPLHF

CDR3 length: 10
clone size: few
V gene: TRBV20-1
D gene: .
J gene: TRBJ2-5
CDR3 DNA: TGCAGTGCTAGAGCAAGGACCCAGTACTTC
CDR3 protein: CSARARTQYF

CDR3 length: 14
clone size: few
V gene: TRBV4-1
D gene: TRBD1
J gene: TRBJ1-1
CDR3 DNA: TGCGCCAGCAGCCACCCCGCACAGGGGAGTGCAGCTTTCTTT
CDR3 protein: CASSHPAQGSAAFF

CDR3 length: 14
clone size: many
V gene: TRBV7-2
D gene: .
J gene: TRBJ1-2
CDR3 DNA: TGTGCCAGCAGCTTTGGATCTCCTAACTATGGCTACACCTTC
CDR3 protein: CASSFGSPNYGYTF

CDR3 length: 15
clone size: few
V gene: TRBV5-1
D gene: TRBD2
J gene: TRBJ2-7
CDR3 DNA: TGCGCCAGCAACACCTTGGGGGGGAGCTCCTACGAGCAGTACTTC
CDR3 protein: CASNTLGGSSYEQYF

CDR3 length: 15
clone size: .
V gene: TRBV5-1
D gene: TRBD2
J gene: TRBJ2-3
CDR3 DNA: TGCGCCAGCAGCAGCGGGGGGGCCGGTGGAGATACGCAGTATTTT
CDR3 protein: CASSSGGAGGDTQYF

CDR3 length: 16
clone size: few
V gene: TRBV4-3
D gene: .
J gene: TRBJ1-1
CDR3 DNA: TGCGCCAGCAGCCGGGACTTTCTAGGTGAAGGCACTGAAGCTTTCTTT
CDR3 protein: CASSRDFLGEGTEAFF

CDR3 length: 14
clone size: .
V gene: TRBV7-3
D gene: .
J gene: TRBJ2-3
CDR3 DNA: TGTGCCAGCAGCTCCTCGGGGGTCACAGATACGCAGTATTTT
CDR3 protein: CASSSSGVTDTQYF

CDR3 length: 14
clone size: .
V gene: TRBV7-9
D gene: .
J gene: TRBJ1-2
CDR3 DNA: TGTGCCAGCAGCTTCGGGGGCGGGCCCTATGGCTACACCTTC
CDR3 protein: CASSFGGGPYGYTF

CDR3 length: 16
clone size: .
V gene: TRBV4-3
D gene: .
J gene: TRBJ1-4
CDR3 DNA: TGCGCCAGCAGCCTAGTCATTGGGAGGCCGAGTGAAAAACTGTTTTTT
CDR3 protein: CASSLVIGRPSEKLFF

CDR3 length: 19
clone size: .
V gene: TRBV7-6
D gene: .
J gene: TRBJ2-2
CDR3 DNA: TGTGCCAGCAGCTACCATCCAGGGCGGACGGAGGGAAACACCGGGGAGCTGTTTTTT
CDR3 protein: CASSYHPGRTEGNTGELFF

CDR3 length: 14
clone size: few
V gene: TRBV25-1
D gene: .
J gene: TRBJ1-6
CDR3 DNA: TGTGCCAGCAGGGCGACAGGTTATAATTCACCCCTCCACTTT
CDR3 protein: CASRATGYNSPLHF

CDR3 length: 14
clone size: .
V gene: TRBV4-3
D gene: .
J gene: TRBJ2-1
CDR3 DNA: TGCGCCAGCAGCCAAGGGGTGGGTTACAATGAGCAGTTCTTC
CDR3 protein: CASSQGVGYNEQFF

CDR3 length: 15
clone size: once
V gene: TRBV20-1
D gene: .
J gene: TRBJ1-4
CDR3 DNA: TGCAGTGCTAGTTACCCTCACCGGGGGAATGAAAAACTGTTTTTT
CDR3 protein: CSASYPHRGNEKLFF

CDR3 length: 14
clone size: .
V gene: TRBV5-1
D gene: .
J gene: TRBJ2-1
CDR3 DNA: TGCGCCAGCAGCCCCCGAGGCGGGGTGAATGAGCAGTTCTTC
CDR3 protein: CASSPRGGVNEQFF

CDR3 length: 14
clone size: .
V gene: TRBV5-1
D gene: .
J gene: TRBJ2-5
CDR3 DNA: TGCGCCAGCAGACACAATACCATCCAAGAGACCCAGTACTTC
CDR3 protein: CASRHNTIQETQYF

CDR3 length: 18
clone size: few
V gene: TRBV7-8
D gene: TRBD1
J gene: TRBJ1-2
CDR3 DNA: TGTGCCAGCAGCTTAGTTAGACAGGGGGCCGCGATCGGCTATGGCTACACCTTC
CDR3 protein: CASSLVRQGAAIGYGYTF

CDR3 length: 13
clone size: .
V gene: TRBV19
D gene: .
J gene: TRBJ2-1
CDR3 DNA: TGTGCCACCCAACTTGTCGGGGTCAATGAGCAGTTCTTC
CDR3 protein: CATQLVGVNEQFF